Described below is a single TCR beta chain sequence and its context. These data belong to a study of T cells expressing NK-cell markers. With the 5' RACE reads reprocessed, TCRdb shows one record per CDR3 protein and no DNA. The sample shows fewer than 300,000 distinct CDR3 sequences, and roughly 4.2% sits with its ten largest clones. The germline CDR1 and CDR2 sequences are SNHLY and FYNNEI. The length of the CDR3 is 14 residues. The V and J genes are TRBV2 and TRBJ2-5; without DNA, the TCRdb call of TRBD2 cannot be checked. Input material: blood T cells: a sorted CD56 or NKG2C T cell subset, CD4+ or CD8+ T cells, or bulk PBMC T cells (not recorded which). The sequence derives from a woman between 18 and 70 years old in good health. CDR3 region: CASSDDYLRETQYF.